The TCR beta chain under discussion was sequenced for a study of a mutant IDH1 vaccine in newly diagnosed glioma. In the study overall: Patients were started on vaccination 4-6 weeks after radiotherapy alone, or with temozolomide cycles. Those enrolled had earlier been treated with radiotherapy, temozolomide, or both, mostly both.

General study findings and limits: Pseudoprogression appeared unlinked to shifts in leading peripheral T cell clonotypes.

V dropped 2 bases and J dropped 6 bases, with 14 bases sitting between them. Germline assignment: CDR1 SEHNR and CDR2 FQNEAQ (reference sequence). CDR3 size: 14 residues. The sample's time point: week 5, during vaccination. Topical imiquimod accompanied each vaccine dose, which consisted of 300 ug of mutant IDH1 20-mer peptide. For this clone: Its target is unknown.

Clones were read by immunoSEQ multiplex PCR, and TCRdb kept only the in-frame ones, dropping some. The sample includes approximately 51,000 clones, roughly 78% seen only once; the top ten take approximately 1.8%. This sequence was found in a woman between 40 and 55 years old with glioma. Sequencing was performed on PBMCs, taken from a glioma patient whose treatment included an IDH1 peptide vaccine. This sequence joins TRBV7-9 and TRBJ2-7, with a weak D call TRBD2 (7 bases). The CDR3 protein is CASSLTGGGGEQYF. The DNA for the CDR3 is TGTGCCAGCAGCTTAACGGGGGGAGGGGGCGAGCAGTACTTC.